This T cell receptor beta chain came from a study of CD4 T cells in relation to SARS-CoV-2 and coronaviruses. The overall study: PBMCs were cultured with antigen for over nine days before TCR beta sequencing.

The CDR3 sequence is 15 residues long. The germline V gene has CDR1 ENHRY and CDR2 SYGVKD. The V gene lost 2 bases and the J gene lost 0 bases, with 8 bases spanning the gap. This table comes from immunoSEQ multiplex PCR, and its TCRdb copy is limited to in-frame clones, with some not included. The sample consists of about 26,000 clones, around two thirds of them appearing once. Before the COVID-19 pandemic, during about 2010-2018, CD4+ T cells were taken from unexposed donors. After approximately 10 days of culture, CD4+ T cells were isolated. Of note for this clone: What it binds is unknown.

The sequenced sample consisted of CD4+ T cells from PBMCs, cultured in vitro. The V gene is TRBV10-3, the J gene TRBJ1-5; D uncertain. The clonotype was recovered from a human donor in good health. DNA of the CDR3: TGTGCCATCAGTGAGCCAGCGGATAGCAATCAGCCCCAGCATTTT. Protein: CAISEPADSNQPQHF.